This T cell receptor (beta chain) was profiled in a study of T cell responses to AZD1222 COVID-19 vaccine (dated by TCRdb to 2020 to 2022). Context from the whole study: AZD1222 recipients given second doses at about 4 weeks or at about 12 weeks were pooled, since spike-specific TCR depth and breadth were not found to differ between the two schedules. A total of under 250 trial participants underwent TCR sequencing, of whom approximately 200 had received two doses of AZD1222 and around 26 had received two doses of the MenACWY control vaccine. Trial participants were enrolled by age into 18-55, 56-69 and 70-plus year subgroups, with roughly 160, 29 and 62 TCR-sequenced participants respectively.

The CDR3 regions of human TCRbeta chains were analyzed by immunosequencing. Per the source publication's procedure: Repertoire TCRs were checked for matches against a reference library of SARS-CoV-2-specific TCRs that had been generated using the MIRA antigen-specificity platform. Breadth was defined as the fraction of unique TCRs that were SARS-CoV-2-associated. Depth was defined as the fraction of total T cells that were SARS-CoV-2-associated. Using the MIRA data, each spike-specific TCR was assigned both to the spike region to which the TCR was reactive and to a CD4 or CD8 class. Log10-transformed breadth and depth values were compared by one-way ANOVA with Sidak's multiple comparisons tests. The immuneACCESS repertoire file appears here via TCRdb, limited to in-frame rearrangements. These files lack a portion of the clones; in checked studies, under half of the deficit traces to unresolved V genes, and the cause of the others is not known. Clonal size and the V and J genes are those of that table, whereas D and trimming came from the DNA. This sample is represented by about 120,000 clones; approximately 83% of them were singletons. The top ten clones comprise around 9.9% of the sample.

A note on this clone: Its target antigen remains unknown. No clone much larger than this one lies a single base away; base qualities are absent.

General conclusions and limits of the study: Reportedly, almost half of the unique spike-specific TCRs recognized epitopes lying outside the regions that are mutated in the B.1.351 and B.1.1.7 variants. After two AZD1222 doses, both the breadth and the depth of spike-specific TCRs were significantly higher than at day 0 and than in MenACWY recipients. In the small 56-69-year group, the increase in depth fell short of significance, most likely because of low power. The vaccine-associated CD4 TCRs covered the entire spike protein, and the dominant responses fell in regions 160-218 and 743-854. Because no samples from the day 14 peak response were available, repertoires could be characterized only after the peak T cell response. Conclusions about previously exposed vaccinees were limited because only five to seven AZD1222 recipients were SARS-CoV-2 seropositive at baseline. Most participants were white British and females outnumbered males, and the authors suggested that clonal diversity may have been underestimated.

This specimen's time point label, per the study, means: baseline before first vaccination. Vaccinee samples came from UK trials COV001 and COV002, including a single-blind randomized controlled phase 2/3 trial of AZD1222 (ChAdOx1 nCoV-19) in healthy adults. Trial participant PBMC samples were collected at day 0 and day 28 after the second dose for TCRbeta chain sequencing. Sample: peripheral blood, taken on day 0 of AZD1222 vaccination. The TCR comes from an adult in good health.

The DNA sequence is given as TGTGCCACCAGCAGAGAGACCGAATACGAGCAGTACTTC. The translation is CATSRETEYEQYF. The sequence joins TRBV15 to TRBJ2-7, with the identity of the D gene unclear. Trimming removed 0 bases from V and 4 bases from J, leaving 7 bases between the germline ends. Including cysteine and phenylalanine, the CDR3 has 13 amino acids. Left in the record is the CDR3 DNA by itself, 39 bases read in frame from the first base. The CDR1 and CDR2 encoded by the germline V gene (reference sequence) are LNHNV and YYDKDF.